The next 9 T cell receptor beta chains were all read from a single sample in a study of T cell responses to AZD1222 COVID-19 vaccine. Data came from immunoSEQ multiplex PCR; TCRdb stores just in-frame clones and leaves some out. The sample carries fewer than 200,000 clones, about 88% recorded once. The specimen was peripheral blood, collected 28 days after the second AZD1222 dose. These receptors came from an adult who received the AZD1222 COVID-19 vaccine.

This clone turned up a few times. The chain joins TRBV21-1 to TRBJ2-7; TRBD1, the table's D call, lacks a check against the DNA. TRBV21-1 is assigned pseudogene status. The CDR3 extends over 16 amino acids. This CDR3 reads CASSKAKGAKTYEQYF. The CDR3 nucleotides read TGTGCCAGCAGCAAAGCGAAGGGGGCGAAAACCTACGAGCAGTACTTC.

V and J are TRBV7-3 and TRBJ2-1, with 10 bases aligning to TRBD2. The junction had 7 bases not matched to a gene; V was cut back by 6 bases and J by 5 bases. Per the germline V gene, CDR1 is SGHTA and CDR2 is FQGTGA. This CDR3 region has 15 residues. As DNA, the CDR3 is TGTGCCAGCAGTACTACGGGACTAGCGAACAATGAGCAGTTCTTC. As protein: CASSTTGLANNEQFF. Filled out from reference TRBV7-3 and TRBJ2-1, the complete variable domain reads GAGVSQTPSNKVTEKGKYVELRCDPISGHTALYWYRQSLGQGPEFLIYFQGTGAADDSGLPNDRFFAVRPEGSVSTLKIQRTERGDSAVYLCASSTTGLANNEQFFGPGTRLTVL.

This chain uses TRBV5-4 with TRBJ2-1; D is perhaps TRBD2 (7 bases). CDR1 is SGHNT and CDR2 is YYREEE in the germline V gene (reference sequence). The ends were cut back, 6 bases at V and 3 bases at J, with 19 bases in the middle. The CDR3 consists of 16 residues. The CDR3 loop is CASNSGGHLLYNEQFF. Here the CDR3 DNA reads TGTGCCAGCAACTCCGGGGGGCACCTTCTCTACAATGAGCAGTTCTTC.

This sequence joins TRBV30 and TRBJ2-1; D perhaps matches TRBD1 (5 bases). The V end lost 1 base, the J end lost 0 bases, and 16 bases lay between the germline ends. The CDR3 has 17 residues. Germline V gene data show CDR1 as GTSNPN and CDR2 as SVGIG (reference sequence). CDR3 protein: CAWSGGSTASSYNEQFF. The CDR3 DNA is TGTGCCTGGAGTGGGGGCTCGACTGCCTCCTCCTACAATGAGCAGTTCTTC.

The chain carries TRBV6-1 and TRBJ2-7; D not resolved. Germline assignment: CDR1 MNHNS and CDR2 SASEGT. This CDR3 is built from 12 residues. Trimming removed 3 bases from V and 6 bases from J, with 9 bases in between. DNA for the CDR3: TGTGCCAGCAGTGATCGGCCCGCCGAGCAGTACTTC. This sequence encodes CASSDRPAEQYF.

CDR3: CASSSSRDRVGEKLFF. CDR3 bases: TGTGCCAGCAGTTCAAGCCGGGACAGGGTCGGAGAAAAACTGTTTTTT. The chain joins TRBV3-1 (or the pseudogene TRBV3-2) to TRBJ1-4, with 9 bases identical to TRBD1. The CDR3 extends over 16 amino acids. Germline CDR1 reads LGHDT; CDR2 reads YNNKEL (reference sequence). The V segment lost 6 bases and the J segment 8 bases; nucleotides outside the gene matches: 13.

This clone was counted a few times. The chain carries TRBV23-1 and TRBJ1-3; possibly TRBD1 for D (5 bases). TRBV23-1 falls under the ORF class, with uncertain function. This CDR3 spans 15 amino acids. The V gene lost 7 bases and the J gene lost 2 bases, with 15 bases spanning the gap. The CDR3 DNA reads TGCGCCAGCATTCTGGAAGGGGAGGCTGGAAACACCATATATTTT. It translates to CASILEGEAGNTIYF.

The V and J genes are TRBV7-3 and TRBJ2-5; a weak D match, TRBD1 (5 bases). This CDR3 has 13 amino acids. Trimming shortened V by 4 bases and J by 4 bases, and 10 bases separated the two germline ends. Germline lookup yields CDR1 SGHTA and CDR2 FQGTGA. CDR3 region: CASSYDRRETQYF. CDR3 nucleotide sequence: TGTGCCAGCAGCTACGACAGAAGAGAGACCCAGTACTTC.

The V and J genes are TRBV7-2 and TRBJ2-1, with TRBD1 matching over 10 bases. CDR3 length equals 15 residues. Germline CDR1 reads SGHTA; CDR2 reads FQGNSA. V trimming: 5 bases; J trimming: 4 bases; junction bases outside the gene matches: 5. CDR3 sequence: CASSGGQGLYNEQFF. The CDR3 coding sequence is TGTGCCAGCAGCGGGGGACAGGGGCTTTACAATGAGCAGTTCTTC.